What follows describes a single T cell receptor (beta chain). Its antigen remains unknown. These data are taken from a study of shared clonotypes between healthy human individuals. Study as a whole: A few men and a couple of women, aged 18 to 49, were donors. Each donor had three CD4 naive, three CD4 memory, two CD8 naive and one CD8 memory plate.

The germline V and J ends were trimmed by 5 bases and 5 bases, with 10 bases remaining between them. The CDR3 contains 13 residues. Germline loops: CDR1 SGHNT, CDR2 YYREEE (reference sequence). The assay was immunoSEQ multiplex PCR, and TCRdb's table has in-frame clones only and misses some. The repertoire holds roughly 2,300,000 clones, with around 93% as singletons. Every donor, a Caucasian adult, lived in Nashville, Tennessee. The study's findings and limits: A generally larger estimated richness was seen in naive subsets than in memory subsets.

The J gene is TRBJ1-4, the V gene TRBV5-4; TRBD1 is a possible D gene (6 bases). Sequencing was carried out using naive CD4+ T cells from PBMCs. The subset here: CD45RA+ positively selected. The TCR comes from a man between 18 and 29 years old in good health. Some clones in this sample may be carry-over from other donors' samples. The CDR3 region is CASSPQGNEKLFF. The CDR3 nucleotides are TGTGCCAGCAGTCCACAGGGAAATGAAAAACTGTTTTTT. The variable domain in full, completed from reference TRBV5-4 and TRBJ1-4, reads ETGVTQSPTHLIKTRGQQVTLRCSSQSGHNTVSWYQQALGQGPQFIFQYYREEENGRGNFPPRFSGLQFPNYSSELNVNALELDDSALYLCASSPQGNEKLFFGSGTQLSVL.